Below, 30 T cell receptor beta chains from the same sample are listed, as sequenced in a study of shared clonotypes between healthy human individuals. The assay was immunoSEQ multiplex PCR, and TCRdb's table has in-frame clones only and misses some. The table lists some 580,000 clones, 97% of them singletons. The sequenced sample consisted of naive CD4+ T cells sorted from blood. The subset: CD45RA+ positively selected. The receptors derive from a woman aged 25 to 45 in good health.

A single count supports this clone. The rearrangement links TRBV6-4 to TRBJ1-2; no clear D. This CDR3 is built from 11 residues. Looked up from germline, CDR1 is MRHNA and CDR2 is SNTAGT. Trimming pared 6 bases from V and 6 bases from J, leaving 8 bases between. The CDR3 nucleotides are TGTGCCAGCAGGGCCCTCGATGGCTACACCTTC. It codes for CASRALDGYTF.

This CDR3 is CASSEDVGEQYF. The DNA for the CDR3 is TGTGCCAGCAGTGAAGATGTTGGCGAGCAGTACTTC. This chain joins TRBV6-1 and TRBJ2-7; D is ambiguous. Germline assignment: CDR1 MNHNS and CDR2 SASEGT. This CDR3 region has 12 residues. Trimming took off 1 base at V and 6 bases at J, with 7 bases between the two ends.

The V gene is TRBV4-2, the J gene TRBJ2-7, with D perhaps TRBD2 (5 bases). The ends were cut back, 0 bases at V and 9 bases at J, with 15 bases in the middle. This CDR3 is 14 amino acids long. Germline V gene sequence: CDR1 LGHNA, CDR2 YNFKEQ. CDR3 nucleotides: TGTGCCAGCAGCCAAGACGCCGCGGACTCGGGGCAGTACTTC. It codes for CASSQDAADSGQYF.

The chain is built from TRBV5-1 and TRBJ2-7; 7 bases line up with TRBD2. Germline CDR1 is SGHRS and CDR2 is YFSETQ. The CDR3 runs 14 residues. J gave up 6 bases and V 4 bases, and 10 bases lay outside the gene matches. The CDR3 sequence is CASSSTSVDGEQYF. The CDR3 nucleotides read TGCGCCAGCAGCAGTACTAGCGTTGATGGCGAGCAGTACTTC.

This chain connects TRBV7-2 to TRBJ2-2; perhaps D is TRBD1 or TRBD2 (5 bases each). Between the trimmed V and J ends, which lost 3 bases and 2 bases, there was a span of 10 bases. CDR1 is SGHTA and CDR2 is FQGNSA in the germline V gene. This CDR3 has 15 residues. The CDR3 region has the DNA TGTGCCAGCAGCTTTAGAGGGGCCAACACCGGGGAGCTGTTTTTT. The encoded protein is CASSFRGANTGELFF.

This clone was counted a single time. The chain uses TRBV19 and TRBJ1-1, with 7 bases matching TRBD1. The CDR3 runs to 17 residues. Germline CDR1 and CDR2: LNHDA and SQIVND (reference sequence). Trimming cost V 6 bases and J 4 bases; bases outside gene matches: 17. The CDR3 sequence is CASSPTGVRKGGTEAFF. The CDR3 bases are TGTGCCAGTAGCCCCACAGGGGTTCGAAAGGGCGGCACTGAAGCTTTCTTT.

The chain joins TRBV7-9 to TRBJ1-2, with no clear D. This CDR3 contains 12 residues. Between the trimmed V and J ends, which lost 5 bases and 8 bases, there was a span of 12 bases. The V gene's germline CDR1 is SEHNR and CDR2 FQNEAQ (reference sequence). The CDR3 DNA sequence: TGTGCCAGCAGCGTAACAAGCGGCGGCTACACCTTC. This encodes CASSVTSGGYTF.

This clone was seen just once. The chain carries TRBV5-6 and TRBJ2-7; 8 bases are shared with TRBD2. The V gene end was trimmed by 3 bases and the J gene end by 0 bases; junction bases not matched to a gene: 11. This CDR3 comprises 17 residues. Germline loops: CDR1 SGHDT, CDR2 YYEEEE. CDR3 nucleotides: TGTGCCAGCAGCTCCCGTGGGGCTAGCGGGTACTCCTACGAGCAGTACTTC. This gives the protein CASSSRGASGYSYEQYF.

The CDR3 here is CASSVGGKVPETQYF. The CDR3, as DNA: TGTGCCAGCAGCGTAGGGGGGAAGGTTCCAGAGACCCAGTACTTC. This chain uses TRBV9 with TRBJ2-5; D is tentatively TRBD1 or TRBD2 (5 bases each). The V end was cut by 0 bases, the J end by 4 bases, with 13 bases between. Germline assignment: CDR1 SGDLS and CDR2 YYNGEE. CDR3 size: 15 residues.

Details on this clone: The junction departs from germline at one end; a sequencing error may be responsible. This rearrangement joins TRBV15 to TRBJ2-1, with D possibly being TRBD1 or TRBD2 (7 bases each). The V gene's germline CDR1 is LNHNV and CDR2 YYDKDF (reference sequence). The CDR3 spans 13 residues. The CDR3 DNA reads as TGTGCCACCCCCAGGGGGGGGGACAATGGGCAGTTCTTC. Its protein is CATPRGGDNGQFF.

The gene calls are TRBV5-4 and TRBJ2-1, with 8 bases lining up with TRBD2. V trimming: 4 bases; J trimming: 1 base; junction bases outside the gene matches: 4. Germline V lookup: CDR1 SGHNT, CDR2 YYREEE (reference sequence). The CDR3 length is 15 residues. DNA for the CDR3: TGTGCCAGCAGCCCGGCTAGCGGGTCCTACAATGAGCAGTTCTTC. Protein sequence: CASSPASGSYNEQFF.

The chain uses TRBV4-1 and TRBJ2-5; the match to TRBD2 covers 7 bases. V was pared by 3 bases and J by 1 base, with 8 bases of the junction left unmatched. The CDR3 sequence is 16 residues long. Germline values: CDR1 MGHRA, CDR2 YSYEKL. CDR3 DNA: TGCGCCAGCAGCCAGGGGGGAGGGCGGCCCCAAGAGACCCAGTACTTC. Translated, it gives CASSQGGGRPQETQYF.

The chain is built from TRBV2 and TRBJ2-5, with TRBD2 as a possible D gene (6 bases). Germline values: CDR1 SNHLY, CDR2 FYNNEI. V shed 6 bases and J shed 4 bases, with 12 bases lying between them. CDR3 length: 13 residues. The CDR3 DNA follows: TGTGCCAGCAGGACTAGTCTTGTAGAGACCCAGTACTTC. Its protein is CASRTSLVETQYF. The full variable domain, rest sourced from reference TRBV2 and TRBJ2-5, is EPEVTQTPSHQVTQMGQEVILRCVPISNHLYFYWYRQILGQKVEFLVSFYNNEISEKSEIFDDQFSVERPDGSNFTLKIRSTKLEDSAMYFCASRTSLVETQYFGPGTRLLVL.

The rearrangement links TRBV29-1 to TRBJ2-3; 8 nucleotides agree with TRBD1. Looked up from germline, CDR1 is SQVTM and CDR2 is ANQGSEA. This CDR3 spans 15 amino acids. V gave up 5 bases and J gave up 2 bases; unmatched junction bases: 9. In DNA, the CDR3 is TGCAGCGTTCCACCAACAGGGGGTTCCACAGATACGCAGTATTTT. Protein sequence: CSVPPTGGSTDTQYF.

The chain links TRBV5-1 to TRBJ1-2, with TRBD1 matching over 7 bases. Germline loops: CDR1 SGHRS, CDR2 YFSETQ. The CDR3 extends over 16 amino acids. The V and J ends lost 4 bases and 5 bases, in that order; junction bases with no gene match: 14. The CDR3 reads CASSNGTALSRYGYTF. CDR3 sequence (DNA): TGCGCCAGCAGCAACGGGACAGCACTTTCCAGATATGGCTACACCTTC. The full variable domain, its missing parts supplied by reference TRBV5-1 and TRBJ1-2, is KAGVTQTPRYLIKTRGQQVTLSCSPISGHRSVSWYQQTPGQGLQFLFEYFSETQRNKGNFPGRFSGRQFSNSRSEMNVSTLELGDSALYLCASSNGTALSRYGYTFGSGTRLTVV.

The CDR3 DNA reads TGTGCCAGCACCGGTGGGGGGCCCCTTTTGAATGAGCAGTTCTTC. This gives the protein CASTGGGPLLNEQFF. The genes are TRBV5-5 and TRBJ2-1; possibly TRBD1 or TRBD2 for D (6 bases each). Germline assignment: CDR1 SGHKS and CDR2 YYEKEE (reference sequence). With 6 bases removed from V and 7 bases from J, the gap between germline ends came to 20 bases. The length of the CDR3 is 15 residues.

The V call is TRBV14, the J call TRBJ1-2, with 8 bases identical to TRBD1. The CDR3 has 14 residues. With V trimmed by 4 bases and J by 7 bases, 8 bases remained unmatched. Germline V CDR1 and CDR2: SGHDN, FVKESK. CDR3 sequence (DNA): TGTGCCAGCAGCCGACCGGACAGGGTCGGTGGCTACACCTTC. It encodes CASSRPDRVGGYTF.

This clone was seen a handful of times. V gene TRBV29-1 combines with J gene TRBJ1-2, with D possibly being TRBD1 (6 bases). CDR3 length: 11 residues. Germline values: CDR1 SQVTM, CDR2 ANQGSEA. Trimming took 8 bases from V and 5 from J, leaving 12 bases between them. The CDR3 is CSHSTGYGYTF. The CDR3 nucleotides read TGCAGCCACTCCACAGGGTATGGCTACACCTTC. The complete variable domain, with remaining parts taken from reference TRBV29-1 and TRBJ1-2, reads SAVISQKPSRDICQRGTSLTIQCQVDSQVTMMFWYRQQPGQSLTLIATANQGSEATYESGFVIDKFPISRPNLTFSTLTVSNMSPEDSSIYLCSHSTGYGYTFGSGTRLTVV.

This chain connects TRBV28 to TRBJ2-3, with TRBD2 matching 12 bases. CDR1 MDHEN and CDR2 SYDVKM come from the germline V gene. With 8 bases clipped from V and 6 bases from J, the junction kept 12 bases outside the gene matches. The CDR3 loop spans 16 amino acids. The CDR3 here is CASPPPLAGGDDTQYF. As DNA, the CDR3 is TGTGCCAGCCCCCCCCCACTAGCGGGAGGTGATGATACGCAGTATTTT.

The J gene is TRBJ2-7, the V gene TRBV29-1; 7 bases line up with TRBD1. There are 14 residues in the CDR3. The V gene end was trimmed by 8 bases and the J gene end by 3 bases; junction bases not matched to a gene: 13. CDR1 and CDR2 from the germline V gene are SQVTM and ANQGSEA. CDR3 sequence: CSPGQANPNYEQYF. The CDR3 region has the DNA TGCAGCCCCGGACAGGCCAATCCGAACTACGAGCAGTACTTC.

The genes are TRBV28 and TRBJ2-6, with a possible D match to TRBD1 (6 bases). The germline CDR1 and CDR2 sequences are MDHEN and SYDVKM. The V end was cut by 4 bases, the J end by 1 base, with 11 bases between. The CDR3 is 16 amino acids. Written as DNA, the CDR3 is TGTGCCAGCAGTTCAGCAGGGGTTTCTGGGGCCAACGTCCTGACTTTC. Protein: CASSSAGVSGANVLTF. Based on the CDR3 plus reference TRBV28 and TRBJ2-6, the full variable domain is DVKVTQSSRYLVKRTGEKVFLECVQDMDHENMFWYRQDPGLGLRLIYFSYDVKMKEKGDIPEGYSVSREKKERFSLILESASTNQTSMYLCASSSAGVSGANVLTFGAGSRLTVL.

This clone was seen once. The genes are TRBV6-5 and TRBJ2-3; D remains unclear. The CDR3 covers 12 residues. Germline V gene sequence: CDR1 MNHEY, CDR2 SVGAGI. Trimming removed 5 bases from V and 6 bases from J, with 9 bases in between. CDR3 nucleotide sequence: TGTGCCAGCAGTAACCTAAGGGATACGCAGTATTTT. It encodes CASSNLRDTQYF.

This clone appeared once. The CDR3 nucleotides are TGTGCCAGCAGGGGCGGGACAAGCAAGAACACCGGGGAGCTGTTTTTT. Encoded protein: CASRGGTSKNTGELFF. V gene TRBV2 combines with J gene TRBJ2-2; D could derive from TRBD1 or TRBD2 (6 bases each). This CDR3 is built from 16 residues. V gave up 6 bases and J gave up 1 base, with 15 bases separating them. Germline CDR1 SNHLY, CDR2 FYNNEI.

The genes are TRBV10-3 and TRBJ2-1; no clear D. In germline, CDR1 is ENHRY, CDR2 SYGVKD. This CDR3 is built from 13 residues. V was trimmed by 6 bases and J by 10 bases, leaving 16 bases between them. The CDR3 nucleotides read TGTGCCATCAGACCAAATCCAGATGGCGAGCAGTTCTTC. This gives the protein CAIRPNPDGEQFF.

The gene calls are TRBV4-1 and TRBJ2-2; TRBD2 matches at 10 bases. The ends lost 1 base at V and 1 base at J; junction bases unmatched: 0. The CDR3 is 16 amino acids. Per germline, CDR1 MGHRA and CDR2 YSYEKL. The CDR3, as DNA: TGCGCCAGCAGCCAAGGGACTAGCGGGAACACCGGGGAGCTGTTTTTT. Translation: CASSQGTSGNTGELFF.

This chain links TRBV30 with TRBJ1-1; no definite D call. CDR1 GTSNPN and CDR2 SVGIG come from the germline V gene (reference sequence). The V end was cut by 0 bases, the J end by 2 bases, with 7 bases between. CDR3 size: 13 residues. The CDR3 protein is CAWSVQRNTEAFF. The CDR3 nucleotides read TGTGCCTGGAGTGTACAGAGAAACACTGAAGCTTTCTTT.

This chain joins TRBV19 and TRBJ1-5, with 7 bases identical to TRBD1. The CDR3 is made up of 14 amino acids. V was pared by 5 bases and J by 11 bases, with 12 bases of the junction left unmatched. Germline V gene data show CDR1 as LNHDA and CDR2 as SQIVND (reference sequence). CDR3 nucleotides: TGTGCCAGTAGTTACCCCGGGACAGTTCTGGCCCAGCATTTT. It encodes CASSYPGTVLAQHF.

This clone has a single count. This sequence joins TRBV6-5 and TRBJ2-1; possibly TRBD2 for D (6 bases). The CDR3 is 14 amino acids. Germline lookup yields CDR1 MNHEY and CDR2 SVGAGI. The V gene lost 2 bases and the J gene lost 9 bases, with 14 bases spanning the gap. The CDR3 here is CASSYTGSPAEQFF. CDR3 DNA: TGTGCCAGCAGTTACACCGGGAGTCCGGCTGAGCAGTTCTTC.

To note about this clone: Other nucleotide sequences in the sample specify the same CDR3. The CDR3 DNA sequence: TGCGCCAGCAGCCTATGGACAGGGCTGAACACCGGGGAGCTGTTTTTT. Residues: CASSLWTGLNTGELFF. V and J are TRBV5-1 and TRBJ2-2; TRBD1 aligns across 8 bases. Trimming cost V 4 bases and J 1 base; bases outside gene matches: 6. CDR3 length equals 16 residues. CDR1 and CDR2 (germline): SGHRS, YFSETQ.

This chain links TRBV2 with TRBJ1-3; D is unclear. The V end lost 6 bases, the J end lost 0 bases, and 12 bases lay between the germline ends. The CDR3 runs to 15 residues. CDR1 and CDR2 from the germline V gene are SNHLY and FYNNEI. The CDR3 DNA reads as TGTGCCAGCAGCTCCACGGGAAACTCTGGAAACACCATATATTTT. Translated: CASSSTGNSGNTIYF. The whole variable domain, filled in from reference TRBV2 and TRBJ1-3, reads EPEVTQTPSHQVTQMGQEVILRCVPISNHLYFYWYRQILGQKVEFLVSFYNNEISEKSEIFDDQFSVERPDGSNFTLKIRSTKLEDSAMYFCASSSTGNSGNTIYFGEGSWLTVV.